This T cell receptor (beta chain) was sequenced in a study of OX40 agonist ivuxolimab in advanced cancers. Study overall: Patients were treated with ivuxolimab, an agonistic anti-OX40 (CD134) antibody. A partial response was reached by three patients: one with hepatocellular carcinoma and two with cutaneous melanoma.

Blood sampling was done at baseline, cycle 4 day 1, and cycle 7 day 1. The data were produced by immunoSEQ multiplex PCR, yet TCRdb's version contains in-frame clones alone and is incomplete. The table lists fewer than 85,000 clones, around 78% of them singletons. V dropped 5 bases and J dropped 5; count of bases not matched to a gene: 10. CDR3 length: 16 residues. Germline loops: CDR1 SEHNR, CDR2 FQNEAQ (reference sequence). This clonotype originated in an adult with an advanced solid tumor such as melanoma, head and neck, liver or kidney cancer. The rearrangement uses TRBV7-9 and TRBJ2-3; 10 nucleotides agree with TRBD2. Sequencing was performed on CD4+ or CD8+ T cells sorted from blood, taken in a trial of the OX40 agonist ivuxolimab. Written as DNA, the CDR3 is TGTGCCAGCAGCCCGAACCAGCGGGGGGGGCTAGATACGCAGTATTTT. Its protein product is CASSPNQRGGLDTQYF.